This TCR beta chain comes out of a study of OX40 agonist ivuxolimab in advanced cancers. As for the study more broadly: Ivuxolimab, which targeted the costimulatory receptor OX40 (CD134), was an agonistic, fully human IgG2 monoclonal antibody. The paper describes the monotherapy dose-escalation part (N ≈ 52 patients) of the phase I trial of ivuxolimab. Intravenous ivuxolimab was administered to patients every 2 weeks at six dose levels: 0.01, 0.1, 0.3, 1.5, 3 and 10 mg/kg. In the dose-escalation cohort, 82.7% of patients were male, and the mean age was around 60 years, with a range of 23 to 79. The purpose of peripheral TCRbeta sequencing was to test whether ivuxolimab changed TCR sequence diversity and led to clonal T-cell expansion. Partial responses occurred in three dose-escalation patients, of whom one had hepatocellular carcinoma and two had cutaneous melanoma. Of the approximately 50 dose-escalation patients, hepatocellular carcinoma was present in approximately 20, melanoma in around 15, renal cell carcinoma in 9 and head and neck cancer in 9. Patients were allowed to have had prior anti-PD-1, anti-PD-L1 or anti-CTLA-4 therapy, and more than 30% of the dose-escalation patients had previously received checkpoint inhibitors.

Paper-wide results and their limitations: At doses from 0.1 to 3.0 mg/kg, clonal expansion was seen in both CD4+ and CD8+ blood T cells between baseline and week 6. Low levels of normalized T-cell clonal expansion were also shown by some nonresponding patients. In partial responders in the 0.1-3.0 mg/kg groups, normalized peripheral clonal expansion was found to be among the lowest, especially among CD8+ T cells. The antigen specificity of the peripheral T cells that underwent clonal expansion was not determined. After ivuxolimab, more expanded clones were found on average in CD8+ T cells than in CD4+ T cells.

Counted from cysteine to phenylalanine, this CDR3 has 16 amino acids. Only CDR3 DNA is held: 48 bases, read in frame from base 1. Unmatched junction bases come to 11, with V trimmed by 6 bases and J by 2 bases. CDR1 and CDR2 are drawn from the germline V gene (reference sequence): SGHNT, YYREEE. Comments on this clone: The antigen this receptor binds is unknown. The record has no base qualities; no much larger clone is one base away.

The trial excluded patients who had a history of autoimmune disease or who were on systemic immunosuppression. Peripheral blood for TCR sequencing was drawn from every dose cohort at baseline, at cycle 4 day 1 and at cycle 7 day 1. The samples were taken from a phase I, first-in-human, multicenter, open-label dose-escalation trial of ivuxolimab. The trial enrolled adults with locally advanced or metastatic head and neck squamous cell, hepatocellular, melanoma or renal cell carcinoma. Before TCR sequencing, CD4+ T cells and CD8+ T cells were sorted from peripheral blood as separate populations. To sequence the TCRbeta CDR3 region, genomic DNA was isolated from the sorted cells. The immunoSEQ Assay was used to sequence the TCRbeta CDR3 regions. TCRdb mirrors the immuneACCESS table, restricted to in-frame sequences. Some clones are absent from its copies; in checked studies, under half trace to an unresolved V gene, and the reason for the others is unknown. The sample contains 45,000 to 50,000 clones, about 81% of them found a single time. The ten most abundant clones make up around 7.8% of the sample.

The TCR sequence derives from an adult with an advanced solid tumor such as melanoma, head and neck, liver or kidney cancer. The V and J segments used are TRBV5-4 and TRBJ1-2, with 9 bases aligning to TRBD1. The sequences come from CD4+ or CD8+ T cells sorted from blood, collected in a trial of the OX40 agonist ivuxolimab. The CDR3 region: CASTRADRGQNYGYTF. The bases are TGTGCCAGCACCCGAGCGGACAGGGGCCAAAACTATGGCTACACCTTC.